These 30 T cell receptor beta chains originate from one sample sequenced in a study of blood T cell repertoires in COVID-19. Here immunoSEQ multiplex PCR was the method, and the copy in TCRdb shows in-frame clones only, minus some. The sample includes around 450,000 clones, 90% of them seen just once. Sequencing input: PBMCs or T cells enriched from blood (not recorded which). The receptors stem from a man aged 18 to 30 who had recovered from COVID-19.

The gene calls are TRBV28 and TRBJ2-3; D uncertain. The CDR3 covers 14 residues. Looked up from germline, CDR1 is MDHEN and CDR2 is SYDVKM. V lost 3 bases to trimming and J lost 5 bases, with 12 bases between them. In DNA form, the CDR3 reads TGTGCCAGCAGTTTCAAACAATTTGTAGATACGCAGTATTTT. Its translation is CASSFKQFVDTQYF.

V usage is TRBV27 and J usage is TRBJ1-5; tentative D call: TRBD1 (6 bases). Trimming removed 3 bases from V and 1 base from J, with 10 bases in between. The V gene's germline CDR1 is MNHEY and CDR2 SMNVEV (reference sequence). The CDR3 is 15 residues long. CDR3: CASSFSTGSNQPQHF. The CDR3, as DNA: TGTGCCAGCAGTTTTTCCACAGGGAGCAATCAGCCCCAGCATTTT.

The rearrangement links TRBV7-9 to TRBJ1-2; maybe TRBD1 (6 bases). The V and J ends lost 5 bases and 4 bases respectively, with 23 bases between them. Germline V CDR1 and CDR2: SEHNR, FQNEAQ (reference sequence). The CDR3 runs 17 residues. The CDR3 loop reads CASSTTPRGGAAYGYTF. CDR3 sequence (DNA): TGTGCCAGCAGCACAACCCCTCGGGGGGGGGCGGCCTATGGCTACACCTTC.

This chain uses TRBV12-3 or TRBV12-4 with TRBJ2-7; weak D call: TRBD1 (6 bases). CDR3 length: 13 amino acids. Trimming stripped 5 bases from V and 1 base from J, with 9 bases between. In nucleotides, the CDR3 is TGTGCCAGCAGTCCGGACAGTTCCTACGAGCAGTACTTC. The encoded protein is CASSPDSSYEQYF.

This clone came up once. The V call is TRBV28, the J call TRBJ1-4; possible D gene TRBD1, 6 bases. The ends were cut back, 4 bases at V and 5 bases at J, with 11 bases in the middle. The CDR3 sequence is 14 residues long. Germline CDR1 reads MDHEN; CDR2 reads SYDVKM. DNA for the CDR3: TGTGCCAGCAGTTCAGGACAGCTAAATGAAAAACTGTTTTTT. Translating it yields CASSSGQLNEKLFF.

CDR3 DNA: TGCGCCAGCAGCTTGACGGGACAGTCCTACGAGCAGTACTTC. It codes for CASSLTGQSYEQYF. The genes are TRBV5-1 and TRBJ2-7; 7 nucleotides agree with TRBD1. Losses at the gene ends were 1 base for V and 1 base for J; bases not matched to a gene: 2. The V gene's germline CDR1 is SGHRS and CDR2 YFSETQ. CDR3 length: 14 residues. Full variable domain (outside the CDR3, taken from reference TRBV5-1 and TRBJ2-7): KAGVTQTPRYLIKTRGQQVTLSCSPISGHRSVSWYQQTPGQGLQFLFEYFSETQRNKGNFPGRFSGRQFSNSRSEMNVSTLELGDSALYLCASSLTGQSYEQYFGPGTRLTVT.

The CDR3 protein is CASSQVDGGGYTF. The DNA of the CDR3 is TGTGCCAGCAGCCAAGTAGATGGCGGCGGCTACACCTTC. The chain carries TRBV14 and TRBJ1-2, with D uncertain. Per the germline V gene, CDR1 is SGHDN and CDR2 is FVKESK. The CDR3 contains 13 residues. V was cut by 1 base and J by 8 bases, with 11 bases left in between.

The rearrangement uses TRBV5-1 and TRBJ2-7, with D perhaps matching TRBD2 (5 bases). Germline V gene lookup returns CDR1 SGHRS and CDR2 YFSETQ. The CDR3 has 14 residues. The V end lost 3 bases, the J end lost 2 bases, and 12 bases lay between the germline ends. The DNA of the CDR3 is TGCGCCAGCAGCTCGGAGCGGAAAACCTACGAGCAGTACTTC. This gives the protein CASSSERKTYEQYF.

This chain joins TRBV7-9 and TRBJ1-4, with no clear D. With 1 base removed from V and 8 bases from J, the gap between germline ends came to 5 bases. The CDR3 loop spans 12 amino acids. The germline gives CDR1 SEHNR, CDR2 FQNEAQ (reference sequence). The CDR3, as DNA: TGTGCCAGCAGCTTAGTCGGGGAAAAACTGTTTTTT. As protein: CASSLVGEKLFF.

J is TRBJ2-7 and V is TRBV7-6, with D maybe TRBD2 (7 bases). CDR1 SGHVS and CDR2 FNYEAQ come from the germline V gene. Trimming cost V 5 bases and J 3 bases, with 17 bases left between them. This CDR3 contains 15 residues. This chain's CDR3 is CASSPGGGRIYEQYF. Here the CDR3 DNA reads TGTGCCAGCAGCCCCGGGGGCGGGAGAATCTACGAGCAGTACTTC.

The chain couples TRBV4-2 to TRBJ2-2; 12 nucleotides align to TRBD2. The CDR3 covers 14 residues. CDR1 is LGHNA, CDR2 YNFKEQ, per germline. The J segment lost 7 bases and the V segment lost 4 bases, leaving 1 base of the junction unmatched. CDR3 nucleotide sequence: TGTGCCAGCAGCCCACTAGCGGGAGGCGGGGAGCTGTTTTTT. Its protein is CASSPLAGGGELFF.

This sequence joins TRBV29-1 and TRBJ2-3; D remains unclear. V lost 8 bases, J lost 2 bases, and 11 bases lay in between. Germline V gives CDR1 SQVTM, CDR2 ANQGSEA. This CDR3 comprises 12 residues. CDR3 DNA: TGCAGCTTTGGGCCTGACACAGATACGCAGTATTTT. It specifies CSFGPDTDTQYF.

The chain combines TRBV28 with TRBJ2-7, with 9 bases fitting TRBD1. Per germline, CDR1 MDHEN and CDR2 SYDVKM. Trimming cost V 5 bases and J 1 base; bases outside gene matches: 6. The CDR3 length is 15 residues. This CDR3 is CASSQAGTGSYEQYF. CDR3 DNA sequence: TGTGCCAGCAGTCAAGCCGGGACAGGGTCCTACGAGCAGTACTTC. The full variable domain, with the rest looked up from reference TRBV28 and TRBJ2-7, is DVKVTQSSRYLVKRTGEKVFLECVQDMDHENMFWYRQDPGLGLRLIYFSYDVKMKEKGDIPEGYSVSREKKERFSLILESASTNQTSMYLCASSQAGTGSYEQYFGPGTRLTVT.

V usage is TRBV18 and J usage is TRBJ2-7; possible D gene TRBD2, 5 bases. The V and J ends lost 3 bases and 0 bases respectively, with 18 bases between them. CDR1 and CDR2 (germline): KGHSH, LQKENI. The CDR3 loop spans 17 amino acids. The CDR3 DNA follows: TGTGCCAGCTCACCGGTTGAAAGCGGCTCCCACTCCTACGAGCAGTACTTC. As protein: CASSPVESGSHSYEQYF. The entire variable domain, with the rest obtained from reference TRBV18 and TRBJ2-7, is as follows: NAGVMQNPRHLVRRRGQEARLRCSPMKGHSHVYWYRQLPEEGLKFMVYLQKENIIDESGMPKERFSAEFPKEGPSILRIQQVVRGDSAAYFCASSPVESGSHSYEQYFGPGTRLTVT.

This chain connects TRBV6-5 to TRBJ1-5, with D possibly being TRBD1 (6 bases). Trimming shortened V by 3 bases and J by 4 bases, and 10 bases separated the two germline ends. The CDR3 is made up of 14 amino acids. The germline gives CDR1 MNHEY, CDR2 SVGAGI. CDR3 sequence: CASSYLGANQPQHF. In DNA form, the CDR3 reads TGTGCCAGCAGTTATTTGGGGGCGAATCAGCCCCAGCATTTT.

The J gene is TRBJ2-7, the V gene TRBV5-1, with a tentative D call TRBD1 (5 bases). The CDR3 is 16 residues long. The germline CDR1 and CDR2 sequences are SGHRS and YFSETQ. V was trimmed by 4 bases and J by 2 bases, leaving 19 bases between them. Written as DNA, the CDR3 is TGCGCCAGCAGCCCGACAGTAGGCCGGAATACCTACGAGCAGTACTTC. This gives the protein CASSPTVGRNTYEQYF.

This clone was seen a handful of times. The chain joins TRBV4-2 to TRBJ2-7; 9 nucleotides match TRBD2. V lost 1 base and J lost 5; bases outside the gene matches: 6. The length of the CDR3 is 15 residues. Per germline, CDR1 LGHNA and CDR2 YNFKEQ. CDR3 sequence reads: CASSQGREGGDEQYF. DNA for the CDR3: TGTGCCAGCAGCCAAGGGCGGGAGGGGGGCGACGAGCAGTACTTC.

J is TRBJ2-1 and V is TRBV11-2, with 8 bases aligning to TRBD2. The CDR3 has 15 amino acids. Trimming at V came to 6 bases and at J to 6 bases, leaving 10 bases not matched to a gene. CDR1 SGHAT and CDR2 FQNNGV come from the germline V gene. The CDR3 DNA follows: TGTGCCAGCAGTTACTCCGGGACTAGTCGCAATGAGCAGTTCTTC. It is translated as CASSYSGTSRNEQFF.

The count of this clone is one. CDR3 residues: CASSSGLGTAGNSPLHF. As DNA, the CDR3 is TGTGCCAGCAGTTCGGGCCTCGGGACAGCAGGAAATTCACCCCTCCACTTT. The chain has TRBV27 and TRBJ1-6; 7 nucleotides match TRBD1. J gave up 7 bases and V 4 bases, and 13 bases lay outside the gene matches. Germline loops: CDR1 MNHEY, CDR2 SMNVEV (reference sequence). This CDR3 region has 17 residues.

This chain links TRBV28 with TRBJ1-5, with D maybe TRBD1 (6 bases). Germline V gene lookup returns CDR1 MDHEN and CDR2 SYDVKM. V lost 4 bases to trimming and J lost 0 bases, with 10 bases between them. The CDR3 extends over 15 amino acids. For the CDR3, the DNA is TGTGCCAGCAGTTCCGGACAGACTAGCAATCAGCCCCAGCATTTT. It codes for CASSSGQTSNQPQHF.

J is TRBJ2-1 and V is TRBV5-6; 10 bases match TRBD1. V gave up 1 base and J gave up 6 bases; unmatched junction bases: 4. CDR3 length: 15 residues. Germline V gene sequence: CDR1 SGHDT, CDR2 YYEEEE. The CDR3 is CASSLPGQGSNEQFF. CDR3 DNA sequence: TGTGCCAGCAGCTTGCCGGGACAGGGGAGCAATGAGCAGTTCTTC.

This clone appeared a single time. The CDR3 protein is CASTTTGSYEPQHF. In DNA form, the CDR3 reads TGTGCCAGTACCACGACAGGGTCTTATGAGCCCCAGCATTTT. The genes are TRBV19 and TRBJ1-5; 7 nucleotides match TRBD1. V shed 7 bases and J 8 bases; nucleotides not matched to a gene: 11. CDR3 length equals 14 residues. CDR1 and CDR2 (germline): LNHDA, SQIVND (reference sequence).

This CDR3 is CASSVDGQSSYEQYF. The CDR3 DNA reads TGTGCCAGCAGCGTAGATGGACAGTCCTCCTACGAGCAGTACTTC. The chain joins TRBV9 to TRBJ2-7; tentatively, D is TRBD1 (6 bases). V dropped 0 bases and J dropped 0 bases, with 10 bases sitting between them. The CDR3 runs 15 residues. Germline CDR1 reads SGDLS; CDR2 reads YYNGEE.

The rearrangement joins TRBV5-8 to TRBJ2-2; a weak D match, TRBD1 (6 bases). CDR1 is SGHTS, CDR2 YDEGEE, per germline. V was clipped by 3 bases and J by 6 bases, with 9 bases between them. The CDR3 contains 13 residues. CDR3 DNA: TGTGCCAGCAGCTCGGACAGACCCGGGGAGCTGTTTTTT. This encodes CASSSDRPGELFF.

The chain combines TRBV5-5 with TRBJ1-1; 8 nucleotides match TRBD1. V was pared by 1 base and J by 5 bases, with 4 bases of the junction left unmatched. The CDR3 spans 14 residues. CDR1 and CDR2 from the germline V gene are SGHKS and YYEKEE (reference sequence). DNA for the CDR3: TGTGCCAGCAGCTTGCGACAGGGGTTTACTGAAGCTTTCTTT. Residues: CASSLRQGFTEAFF.

The CDR3 here is CASSPRWSVGQTNYGYTF. The CDR3 coding sequence is TGTGCCAGCAGCCCCCGGTGGAGTGTAGGACAGACTAACTATGGCTACACCTTC. This rearrangement joins TRBV7-3 to TRBJ1-2, with D possibly matching TRBD1 (6 bases). The germline V gene has CDR1 SGHTA and CDR2 FQGTGA. Trimming removed 5 bases from V and 0 bases from J, with 22 bases in between. This CDR3 has 18 residues.

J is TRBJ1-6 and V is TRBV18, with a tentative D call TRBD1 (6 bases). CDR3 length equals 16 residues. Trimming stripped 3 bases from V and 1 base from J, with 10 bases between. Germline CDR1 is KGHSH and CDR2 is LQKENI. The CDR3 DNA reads TGTGCCAGCTCACCCGGACAGCCTTCCTATAATTCACCCCTCCACTTT. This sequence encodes CASSPGQPSYNSPLHF.

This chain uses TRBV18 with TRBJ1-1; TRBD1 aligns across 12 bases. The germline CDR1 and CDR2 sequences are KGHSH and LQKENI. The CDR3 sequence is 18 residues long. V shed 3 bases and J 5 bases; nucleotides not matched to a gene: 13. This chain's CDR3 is CASSPGTGGLLSRTEAFF. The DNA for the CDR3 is TGTGCCAGCTCACCCGGGACAGGGGGCTTGTTGTCGAGGACTGAAGCTTTCTTT.

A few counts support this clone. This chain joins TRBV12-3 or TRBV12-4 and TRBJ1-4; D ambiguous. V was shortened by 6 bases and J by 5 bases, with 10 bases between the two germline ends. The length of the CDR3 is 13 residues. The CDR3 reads CASSRRRNEKLFF. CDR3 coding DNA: TGTGCCAGCAGCAGACGGAGAAATGAAAAACTGTTTTTT.

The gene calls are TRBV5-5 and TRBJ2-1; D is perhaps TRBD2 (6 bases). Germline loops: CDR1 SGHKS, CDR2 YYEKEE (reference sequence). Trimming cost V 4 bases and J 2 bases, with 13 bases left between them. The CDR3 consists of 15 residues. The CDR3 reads CASSAAGITYNEQFF. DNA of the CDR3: TGTGCCAGCAGCGCTGCGGGGATAACCTACAATGAGCAGTTCTTC. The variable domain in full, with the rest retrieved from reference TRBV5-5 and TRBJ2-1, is DAGVTQSPTHLIKTRGQQVTLRCSPISGHKSVSWYQQVLGQGPQFIFQYYEKEERGRGNFPDRFSARQFPNYSSELNVNALLLGDSALYLCASSAAGITYNEQFFGPGTRLTVL.